The 2 T cell receptor beta chains presented below share a single source sample, sequenced in a study of shared clonotypes between healthy human individuals. Sequencing used immunoSEQ multiplex PCR; TCRdb keeps in-frame clones, though not all of them. The sample holds 1.5 million to 2.5 million clones; roughly 95% are singletons and the top ten take 1% to 1.5%. Naive CD8 isolation took CD45RO-negative cells positively selected for CCR7 and excluded terminally differentiated effector memory CD45RA+ cells. The sequenced sample consisted of naive CD8+ T cells sorted from blood. These receptor sequences come from a man between 18 and 29 years old in good health.

V and J are TRBV7-2 and TRBJ2-7; the match to TRBD1 covers 7 bases. After removal of 8 bases from V and 4 bases from J, the junction contained 11 bases not matched to a gene. Germline-derived CDR1 and CDR2 are SGHTA and FQGNSA. The CDR3 runs to 14 residues. CDR3 sequence reads: CASGYGTDPYEQYF. The CDR3 DNA sequence: TGTGCCAGCGGATACGGGACAGACCCTTACGAGCAGTACTTC.

The genes are TRBV4-2 and TRBJ2-1; 9 bases match TRBD2. The CDR3 is 16 amino acids. With V trimmed by 0 bases and J by 4 bases, 4 bases remained unmatched. Germline CDR1 is LGHNA and CDR2 is YNFKEQ. The CDR3 DNA reads as TGTGCCAGCAGCCAAGATTGGCTAGCGGGATACAATGAGCAGTTCTTC. Translation: CASSQDWLAGYNEQFF.